Listed below are T cell receptor beta chains from one sample, sequenced in a study of PD-1 blockade in classical Hodgkin lymphoma. Some clones are missing from TCRdb's copy, which holds only in-frame ones; the method was immunoSEQ multiplex PCR. The sample includes around 91,000 clones, around 81% of them seen just once. The specimen comprised peripheral blood mononuclear cells (PBMCs), sampled before the second cycle of nivolumab. All receptors come from a human donor with classical Hodgkin lymphoma. CDR3s include the opening cysteine and the closing phenylalanine or tryptophan. Fields, in order: clone size, V gene, J gene, CDR3 length, CDR3 protein. Size is omitted from some rows. Given values are once, few, many or a class for expanded clones.

.	TRBV9	TRBJ2-1	14	CASKPGSAYNEQFF
once	TRBV11-2	TRBJ2-3	17	CASSSRTVSGSADTQYF
.	TRBV7-2	TRBJ1-1	15	CASSLIELGSTEAFF
.	TRBV4-2	TRBJ2-3	16	CASSQGTSGRTDTQYF
.	TRBV28	TRBJ2-1	15	CASSSQLGVGNEQFF
.	TRBV19	TRBJ2-7	14	CASSNYRGIYEQYF
once	TRBV7-9	TRBJ1-5	14	CASSYGPNDQPQHF
.	TRBV11-3	TRBJ1-4	14	CASSLVGGPEKLFF
.	TRBV29-1	TRBJ2-1	17	CSVEGTGGFLSYNEQFF
.	TRBV10-1	TRBJ2-6	15	CASSEGGAGANVLTF
.	TRBV30	TRBJ2-1	15	CAWSVMVAGRDEQFF